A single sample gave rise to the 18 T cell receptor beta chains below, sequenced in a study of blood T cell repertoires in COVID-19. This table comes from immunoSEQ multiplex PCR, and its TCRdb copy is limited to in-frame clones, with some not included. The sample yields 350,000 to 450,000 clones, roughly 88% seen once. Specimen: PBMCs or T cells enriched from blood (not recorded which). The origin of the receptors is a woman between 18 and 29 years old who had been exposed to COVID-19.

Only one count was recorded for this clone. The CDR3 is CASSLEQGSSYEQYF. CDR3 nucleotides: TGTGCCAGCAGCTTAGAACAGGGATCGTCCTACGAGCAGTACTTC. This chain connects TRBV7-2 to TRBJ2-7; tentatively, D is TRBD1 (6 bases). V lost 1 base, J lost 1 base, and 11 bases lay in between. Germline V gene sequence: CDR1 SGHTA, CDR2 FQGNSA. This CDR3 has 15 amino acids.

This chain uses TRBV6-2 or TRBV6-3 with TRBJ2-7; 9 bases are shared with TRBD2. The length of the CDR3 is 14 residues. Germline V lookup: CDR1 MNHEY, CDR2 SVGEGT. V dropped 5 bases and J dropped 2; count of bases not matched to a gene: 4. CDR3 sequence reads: CASSTGTSPYEQYF. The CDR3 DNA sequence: TGTGCCAGCAGTACCGGGACTAGCCCCTACGAGCAGTACTTC.

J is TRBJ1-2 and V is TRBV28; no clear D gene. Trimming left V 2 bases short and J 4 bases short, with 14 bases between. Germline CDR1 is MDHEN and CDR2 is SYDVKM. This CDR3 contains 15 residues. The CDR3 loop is CASSLVPTGGYGYTF. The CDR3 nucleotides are TGTGCCAGCAGTTTAGTCCCGACCGGCGGCTATGGCTACACCTTC.

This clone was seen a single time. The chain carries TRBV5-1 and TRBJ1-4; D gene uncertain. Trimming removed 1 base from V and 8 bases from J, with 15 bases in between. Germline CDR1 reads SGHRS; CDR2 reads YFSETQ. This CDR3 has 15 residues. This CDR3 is CASSLNSGSGEKLFF. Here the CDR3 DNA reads TGCGCCAGCAGCTTGAACAGCGGGAGTGGGGAAAAACTGTTTTTT.

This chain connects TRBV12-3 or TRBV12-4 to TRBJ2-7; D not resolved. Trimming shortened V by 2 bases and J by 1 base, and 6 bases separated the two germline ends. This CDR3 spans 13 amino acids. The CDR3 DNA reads TGTGCCAGCAGTTTAAGCAGGTCCTACGAGCAGTACTTC. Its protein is CASSLSRSYEQYF.

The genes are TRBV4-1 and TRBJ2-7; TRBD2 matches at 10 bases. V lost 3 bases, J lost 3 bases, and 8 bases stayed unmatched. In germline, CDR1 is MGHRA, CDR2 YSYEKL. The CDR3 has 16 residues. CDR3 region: CASSHPTSGDIYEQYF. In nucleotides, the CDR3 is TGCGCCAGCAGCCATCCCACTAGCGGGGACATCTACGAGCAGTACTTC.

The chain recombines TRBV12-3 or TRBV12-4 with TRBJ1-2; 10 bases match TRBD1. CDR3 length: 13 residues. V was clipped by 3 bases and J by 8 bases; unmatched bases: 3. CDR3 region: CASSLPTGGGYTF. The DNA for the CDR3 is TGTGCCAGCAGTTTGCCGACAGGGGGCGGCTACACCTTC.

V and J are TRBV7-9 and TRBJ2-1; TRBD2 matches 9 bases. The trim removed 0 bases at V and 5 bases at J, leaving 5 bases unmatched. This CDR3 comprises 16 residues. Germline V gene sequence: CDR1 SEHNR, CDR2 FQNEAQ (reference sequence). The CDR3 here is CASSLARTSVNNEQFF. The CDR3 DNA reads TGTGCCAGCAGCTTAGCCAGGACTAGCGTCAACAATGAGCAGTTCTTC.

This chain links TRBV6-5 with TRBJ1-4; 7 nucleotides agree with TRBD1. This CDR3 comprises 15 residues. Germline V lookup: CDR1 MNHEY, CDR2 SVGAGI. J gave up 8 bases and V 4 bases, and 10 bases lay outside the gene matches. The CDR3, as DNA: TGTGCCAGCAGTTCCTCCGGGACAGCCGGAGAAAAACTGTTTTTT. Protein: CASSSSGTAGEKLFF.

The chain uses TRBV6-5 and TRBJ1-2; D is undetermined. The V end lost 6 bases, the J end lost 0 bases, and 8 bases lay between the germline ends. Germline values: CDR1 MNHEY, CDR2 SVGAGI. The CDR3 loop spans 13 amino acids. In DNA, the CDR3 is TGTGCCAGCAGCTACAGCGCTAACTATGGCTACACCTTC. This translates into CASSYSANYGYTF.

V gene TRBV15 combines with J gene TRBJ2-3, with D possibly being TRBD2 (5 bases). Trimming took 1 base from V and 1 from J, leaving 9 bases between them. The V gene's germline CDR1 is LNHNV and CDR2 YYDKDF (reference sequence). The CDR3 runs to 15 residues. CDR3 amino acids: CATSRVSGGTDTQYF. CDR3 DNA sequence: TGTGCCACCAGCAGAGTGAGCGGAGGCACAGATACGCAGTATTTT.

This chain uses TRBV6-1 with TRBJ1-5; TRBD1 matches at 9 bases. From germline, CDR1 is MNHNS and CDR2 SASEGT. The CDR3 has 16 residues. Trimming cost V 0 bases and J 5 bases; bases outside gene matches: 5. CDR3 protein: CASSEARQGGYQPQHF. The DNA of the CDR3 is TGTGCCAGCAGTGAAGCCCGACAGGGGGGATATCAGCCCCAGCATTTT.

CDR3 sequence (DNA): TGCGCCAGCAGCTTGGCCAGCGGGGGTTCACAAGAGACCCAGTACTTC. Translated: CASSLASGGSQETQYF. The chain combines TRBV5-1 with TRBJ2-5; 8 bases line up with TRBD2. The V gene end was trimmed by 0 bases and the J gene end by 2 bases; junction bases not matched to a gene: 6. Germline-derived CDR1 and CDR2 are SGHRS and YFSETQ. The CDR3 consists of 16 residues.

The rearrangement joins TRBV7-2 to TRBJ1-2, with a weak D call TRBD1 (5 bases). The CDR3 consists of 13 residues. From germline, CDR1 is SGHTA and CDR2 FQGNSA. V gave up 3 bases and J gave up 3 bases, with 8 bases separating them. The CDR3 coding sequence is TGTGCCAGCAGCTTTGGGGGGTACTATGGCTACACCTTC. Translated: CASSFGGYYGYTF.

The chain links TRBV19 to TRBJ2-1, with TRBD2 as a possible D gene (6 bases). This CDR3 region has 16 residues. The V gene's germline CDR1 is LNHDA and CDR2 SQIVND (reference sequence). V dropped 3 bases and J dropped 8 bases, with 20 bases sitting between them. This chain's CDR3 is CASSIDGPGGFDEQFF. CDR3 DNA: TGTGCCAGTAGTATCGATGGTCCAGGAGGGTTCGATGAGCAGTTCTTC.

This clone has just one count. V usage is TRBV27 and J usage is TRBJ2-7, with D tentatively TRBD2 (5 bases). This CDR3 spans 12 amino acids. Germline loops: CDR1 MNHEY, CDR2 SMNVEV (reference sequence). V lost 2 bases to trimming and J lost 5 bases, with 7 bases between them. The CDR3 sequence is CASSLSGDEQYF. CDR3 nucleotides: TGTGCCAGCAGTTTAAGCGGAGACGAGCAGTACTTC.

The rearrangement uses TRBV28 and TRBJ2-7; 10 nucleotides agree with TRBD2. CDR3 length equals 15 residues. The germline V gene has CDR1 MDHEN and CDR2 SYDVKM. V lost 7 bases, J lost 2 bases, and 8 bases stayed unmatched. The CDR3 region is CASTSSGSGTYEQYF. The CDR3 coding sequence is TGTGCCAGCACCTCTAGCGGGAGTGGGACCTACGAGCAGTACTTC.

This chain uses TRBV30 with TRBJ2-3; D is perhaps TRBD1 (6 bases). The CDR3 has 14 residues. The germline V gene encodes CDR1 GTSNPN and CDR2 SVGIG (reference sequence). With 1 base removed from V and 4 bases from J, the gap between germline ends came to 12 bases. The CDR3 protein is CAWSATGLADTQYF. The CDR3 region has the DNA TGTGCCTGGAGTGCTACAGGGTTGGCAGATACGCAGTATTTT. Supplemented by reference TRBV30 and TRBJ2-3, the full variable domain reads SQTIHQWPATLVQPVGSPLSLECTVEGTSNPNLYWYRQAAGRGLQLLFYSVGIGQISSEVPQNLSASRPQDRQFILSSKKLLLSDSGFYLCAWSATGLADTQYFGPGTRLTVL.